The rows below give T cell receptor beta chains drawn from one sample of a study of cytomegalovirus exposure and HLA in healthy donors. Profiled with immunoSEQ multiplex PCR; TCRdb holds only in-frame clones, not every one. The data contain 150,000 to 200,000 clones, about 80% of them seen just once; the ten biggest clones take up roughly 10%. The sequencing sample was made of PBMCs. The receptor set was obtained from a man aged 18 to 29 in good health and CMV-seropositive. The conserved cysteine and the conserved F or W are not part of the CDR3 here.

V gene,J gene,CDR3 protein
TRBV9,TRBJ2-3,ASSVSSGTDTQY
TRBV18,TRBJ2-7,ASSPPGPGVEQY
TRBV10-1,TRBJ2-2,ASLARAGELF
TRBV7-3,TRBJ2-2,ASSLTYGLTGENTGELF
TRBV28,TRBJ2-7,ASTRDRGFEQY
TRBV27,TRBJ2-6,ASSPSSGANVLT
TRBV7-2,TRBJ2-1,ASSPRTSGRAVGNEQF
TRBV27,TRBJ2-3,ASSPRTSGRPHYSTDTQY
TRBV7-7,TRBJ1-1,ASSLYRGDTEAF
TRBV19,TRBJ1-2,ASTQQNYYGYT
TRBV19,TRBJ1-2,ASSTVVGYT
TRBV19,TRBJ1-2,ASSWTTAYGYT
TRBV9,TRBJ1-5,ASSVQGNQPQH
TRBV19,TRBJ2-1,ASSMDRDYSYNEQF
TRBV5-6,TRBJ2-5,ASSLDRPLETQY
TRBV5-6,TRBJ1-2,ASSLDSANYGYT
TRBV27,TRBJ1-1,ASSLSTGVYTEAF
TRBV30,TRBJ1-2,AWSVRGANYGYT
TRBV6-1,TRBJ1-1,ASGFRGALNTEAF
TRBV6-6,TRBJ1-2,ASIKAGQSYT
TRBV11-2,TRBJ1-2,ASRATGDGYT
TRBV7-9,TRBJ1-4,ASSLDAGAGEKLF
TRBV6-5,TRBJ2-7,ASRGTSSKQY
TRBV6-5,-,ASSYFDTPYEQY
TRBV5-4,TRBJ2-1,ASSSPGGGVYNEQF
TRBV9,TRBJ2-1,ASSVVQGEVREQF
TRBV5-6,TRBJ2-2,ASSFQVYGNTGELF
TRBV18,TRBJ1-2,ASSPGQGEVYGYT
TRBV23-1,TRBJ2-7,ASTCSGQVFYEQY
TRBV28,TRBJ2-7,ASSGRQGNEQY
TRBV10-3,TRBJ2-1,AISQEGAATYNEQF
TRBV2,TRBJ1-5,ASKSGGNNQPQH
TRBV28,TRBJ2-1,ASSPGATLEQF
TRBV6-5,TRBJ1-5,ASSPGGTSNQPQH
TRBV6-5,TRBJ2-6,ATGGSGANVLT
TRBV2,TRBJ1-1,ASSVGVQNTEAF
TRBV7-9,TRBJ1-4,ASSLFTDQNEKLF
TRBV18,TRBJ1-2,ASSPKEKGAEGYT
TRBV7-8,TRBJ1-5,ASSAIREDQPQH
TRBV2,TRBJ2-1,ASSDAGGTYNEQF
TRBV29-1,TRBJ1-1,SVRQYTEAF
TRBV10-1,TRBJ1-2,AIPEGTANYGYT
TRBV6-5,TRBJ1-1,ASSPTENTEAF
TRBV5-4,TRBJ2-3,ASSPPSGGAADTQY
TRBV6-4,TRBJ2-3,ASSLGGADTQY
TRBV5-1,TRBJ1-1,ASCPETEDEAF
TRBV5-1,TRBJ1-2,ASSQLDQDGYT
TRBV5-6,TRBJ2-7,ASSVGTNYEQY
TRBV2,TRBJ1-1,ASSDPSTSTEAF
TRBV2,TRBJ1-2,ASSATGGYGYT
TRBV7-8,TRBJ1-1,ASSLVGREDTEAF